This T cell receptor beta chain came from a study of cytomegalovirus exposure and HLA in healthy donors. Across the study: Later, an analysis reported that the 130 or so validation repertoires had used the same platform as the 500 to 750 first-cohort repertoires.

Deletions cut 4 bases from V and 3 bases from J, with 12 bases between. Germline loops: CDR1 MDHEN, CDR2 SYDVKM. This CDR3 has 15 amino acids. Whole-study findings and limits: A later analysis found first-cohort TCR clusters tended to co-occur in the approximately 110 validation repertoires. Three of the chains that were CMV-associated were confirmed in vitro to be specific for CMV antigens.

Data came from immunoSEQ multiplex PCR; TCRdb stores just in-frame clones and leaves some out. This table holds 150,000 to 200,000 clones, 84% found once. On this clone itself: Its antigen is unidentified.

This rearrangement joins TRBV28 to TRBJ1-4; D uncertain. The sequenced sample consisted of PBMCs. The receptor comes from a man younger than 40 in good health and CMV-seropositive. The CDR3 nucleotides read TGTGCCAGCAGTTCCCCCGGACTCGCTAATGAAAAACTGTTTTTT. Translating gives CASSSPGLANEKLFF.